The 30 T cell receptor beta chains below all came from one sample that was sequenced in a study of cytomegalovirus exposure and HLA in healthy donors. With 60 Vbeta and 13 Jbeta primers, the PCR was carried out. Assay used: immunoSEQ multiplex PCR; TCRdb lists only in-frame clones, some missing. The table records fewer than 150,000 clones, just over 15% of them present only once. The sequencing sample was made of PBMCs. The receptors were gathered from a woman younger than 35 in good health and CMV-seronegative.

This clone turned up a few times. A junction end diverges from the germline sequence, so it may reflect a read error. This chain connects TRBV6-1 to TRBJ2-2, with D possibly matching TRBD2 (5 bases). CDR1 and CDR2 (germline): MNHNS, SASEGT. The CDR3 is 13 residues long. This chain's CDR3 is CASSEVGVGELFF. CDR3 DNA sequence: TGTGCCAGCAGCGAAGTCGGGGTCGGGGAGCTGTTTTTT.

The V gene is TRBV6-5, the J gene TRBJ2-3, with D possibly TRBD2 on 5 matching bases. Germline V gene sequence: CDR1 MNHEY, CDR2 SVGAGI. There are 15 residues in the CDR3. Trimming stripped 2 bases from V and 3 bases from J, with 12 bases between. CDR3 amino acids: CASSYLAGPTDTQYF. As DNA, the CDR3 is TGTGCCAGCAGTTACCTAGCAGGACCAACAGATACGCAGTATTTT.

The rearrangement uses TRBV30 and TRBJ2-6; possible D gene TRBD1, 6 bases. Germline CDR1 is GTSNPN and CDR2 is SVGIG (reference sequence). This CDR3 contains 16 residues. V was trimmed by 4 bases and J by 4 bases, leaving 17 bases between them. DNA of the CDR3: TGTGCCTGGACTGCGCCAGGGGCGCCCGGGGCCAACGTCCTGACTTTC. Its translation: CAWTAPGAPGANVLTF. The full variable domain, with the rest looked up from reference TRBV30 and TRBJ2-6, is SQTIHQWPATLVQPVGSPLSLECTVEGTSNPNLYWYRQAAGRGLQLLFYSVGIGQISSEVPQNLSASRPQDRQFILSSKKLLLSDSGFYLCAWTAPGAPGANVLTFGAGSRLTVL.

The chain is built from TRBV5-4 and TRBJ2-7; D gene ambiguous. Trimming stripped 0 bases from V and 3 bases from J, with 4 bases between. Looked up from germline, CDR1 is SGHNT and CDR2 is YYREEE (reference sequence). CDR3 length: 12 residues. Here the CDR3 reads CASSLESYEQYF. The CDR3 DNA is TGTGCCAGCAGCTTGGAGAGCTACGAGCAGTACTTC.

The table lists this clone with a few counts. The rearrangement uses TRBV10-3 and TRBJ1-6; 8 nucleotides align to TRBD1. V shed 4 bases and J 8 bases; nucleotides not matched to a gene: 4. The CDR3 is made up of 14 amino acids. Looked up from germline, CDR1 is ENHRY and CDR2 is SYGVKD. Here the CDR3 reads CAISGQGFDSPLHF. CDR3 nucleotide sequence: TGTGCCATCAGTGGACAGGGGTTCGATTCACCCCTCCACTTT.

The chain has TRBV5-4 and TRBJ2-5; TRBD1 matches at 11 bases. Germline V gene data show CDR1 as SGHNT and CDR2 as YYREEE (reference sequence). The CDR3 contains 17 residues. V dropped 4 bases and J dropped 1; count of bases not matched to a gene: 9. CDR3 residues: CASSLGTGGAIQETQYF. The CDR3 region has the DNA TGTGCCAGCAGCCTCGGGACAGGGGGTGCTATCCAAGAGACCCAGTACTTC.

The chain joins TRBV11-2 to TRBJ1-1, with a possible D match to TRBD1 (5 bases). Germline loops: CDR1 SGHAT, CDR2 FQNNGV. Trimming removed 6 bases at V and 3 bases at J, with 17 bases between. The CDR3 is 15 residues long. The CDR3 DNA is TGTGCCAGCAGGGAGGGGTTTTTCCGCGACACTGAAGCTTTCTTT. Its translation: CASREGFFRDTEAFF. The full variable domain, rest sourced from reference TRBV11-2 and TRBJ1-1, is EAGVAQSPRYKIIEKRQSVAFWCNPISGHATLYWYQQILGQGPKLLIQFQNNGVVDDSQLPKDRFSAERLKGVDSTLKIQPAKLEDSAVYLCASREGFFRDTEAFFGQGTRLTVV.

J is TRBJ1-5 and V is TRBV28, with TRBD1 matching 8 bases. The CDR3 has 14 residues. Germline V gives CDR1 MDHEN, CDR2 SYDVKM. V was pared by 7 bases and J by 6 bases, with 8 bases of the junction left unmatched. CDR3 in amino acids: CASIAGGLIQPQHF. The CDR3 coding sequence is TGTGCCAGCATCGCAGGGGGCTTGATTCAGCCCCAGCATTTT.

The V gene is TRBV2, the J gene TRBJ1-1; D gene unclear. V lost 4 bases and J 3 bases, leaving 9 bases between the germline ends. Germline lookup yields CDR1 SNHLY and CDR2 FYNNEI. This CDR3 contains 13 residues. CDR3 in DNA: TGTGCCAGCAGTGCTCGCGGATACACTGAAGCTTTCTTT. Encoded protein: CASSARGYTEAFF.

V and J are TRBV2 and TRBJ2-5; no reliable D call. V shed 4 bases and J shed 1 base, with 10 bases lying between them. CDR3 length: 14 residues. Germline V gives CDR1 SNHLY, CDR2 FYNNEI. CDR3 region: CASSVGRPQETQYF. CDR3 nucleotides: TGTGCCAGCAGTGTGGGCAGGCCCCAAGAGACCCAGTACTTC.

The V gene is TRBV30, the J gene TRBJ1-4; 10 bases map to TRBD1. V lost 8 bases and J lost 5; bases outside the gene matches: 5. Germline CDR1 is GTSNPN and CDR2 is SVGIG (reference sequence). CDR3 length: 13 amino acids. CDR3 bases: TGTGCCGGACGGACAGGGGGGAATGAAAAACTGTTTTTT. Residues: CAGRTGGNEKLFF.

This clone was observed a few times. The chain is built from TRBV5-6 and TRBJ1-5; possible D gene TRBD1, 6 bases. The CDR3 is 15 residues long. Trimming took off 1 base at V and 0 bases at J, with 8 bases between the two ends. Germline loops: CDR1 SGHDT, CDR2 YYEEEE. The CDR3 nucleotides are TGTGCCAGCAGCTTGACAGGGTTTAGCAATCAGCCCCAGCATTTT. It is translated as CASSLTGFSNQPQHF.

The chain joins TRBV9 to TRBJ2-7, with D tentatively TRBD2 (6 bases). Trimming took 0 bases from V and 0 from J, leaving 10 bases between them. The CDR3 covers 15 residues. Per the germline V gene, CDR1 is SGDLS and CDR2 is YYNGEE. DNA of the CDR3: TGTGCCAGCAGCGTAGGACCGGAGGGCTCCTACGAGCAGTACTTC. It encodes CASSVGPEGSYEQYF.

The table lists this clone with a few counts. The rearrangement uses TRBV19 and TRBJ1-4; 10 bases align to TRBD1. This CDR3 is built from 17 residues. Germline V gives CDR1 LNHDA, CDR2 SQIVND (reference sequence). The J segment lost 7 bases and the V segment lost 3 bases, leaving 11 bases of the junction unmatched. This chain's CDR3 is CASSIRGGTGEGEKLFF. CDR3 nucleotides: TGTGCCAGTAGTATCCGAGGAGGGACAGGGGAAGGTGAAAAACTGTTTTTT. Full variable domain (remainder filled in from reference TRBV19 and TRBJ1-4): DGGITQSPKYLFRKEGQNVTLSCEQNLNHDAMYWYRQDPGQGLRLIYYSQIVNDFQKGDIAEGYSVSREKKESFPLTVTSAQKNPTAFYLCASSIRGGTGEGEKLFFGSGTQLSVL.

The J gene is TRBJ1-1, the V gene TRBV25-1; D not resolved. V gave up 0 bases and J gave up 1 base, with 9 bases separating them. CDR1 is MGHDK, CDR2 SYGVNS, per germline. The CDR3 is 15 residues long. This chain's CDR3 is CASSEYSSKNTEAFF. DNA of the CDR3: TGTGCCAGCAGTGAATATTCCAGTAAGAACACTGAAGCTTTCTTT.

In its sample, this clone was seen a few times. The chain has TRBV2 and TRBJ2-7; TRBD2 agrees at 7 bases. With 3 bases clipped from V and 1 base from J, the junction kept 3 bases outside the gene matches. CDR3 length: 14 amino acids. Germline V gene sequence: CDR1 SNHLY, CDR2 FYNNEI. This CDR3 is CASSDRGSSYEQYF. For the CDR3, the DNA is TGTGCCAGCAGTGATCGCGGGAGTTCCTACGAGCAGTACTTC.

V usage is TRBV28 and J usage is TRBJ2-3; D ambiguous. Trimming removed 2 bases at V and 3 bases at J, with 15 bases between. The CDR3 extends over 16 amino acids. The germline V gene encodes CDR1 MDHEN and CDR2 SYDVKM. The DNA of the CDR3 is TGTGCCAGCAGTTTAGGTCTTCAAGTAGAAACAGATACGCAGTATTTT. Protein product: CASSLGLQVETDTQYF.

This clone was seen only a few times. This chain links TRBV9 with TRBJ1-2, with 9 bases fitting TRBD1. After removal of 6 bases from V and 7 bases from J, the junction contained 7 bases not matched to a gene. Germline CDR1 and CDR2: SGDLS and YYNGEE. This CDR3 is built from 13 residues. CDR3 in amino acids: CASNRDRESGYTF. CDR3 DNA: TGTGCCAGCAATCGGGACAGGGAATCTGGCTACACCTTC.

This clone was seen a few times. The chain couples TRBV28 to TRBJ2-5; D perhaps matches TRBD2 (6 bases). V lost 5 bases, J lost 5 bases, and 18 bases lay in between. Germline-derived CDR1 and CDR2 are MDHEN and SYDVKM. CDR3 size: 15 residues. The CDR3 reads CASSLTGTEGETQYF. CDR3 DNA: TGTGCCAGCAGTCTAACCGGGACGGAGGGGGAGACCCAGTACTTC.

The chain couples TRBV29-1 to TRBJ2-2, with 13 bases lining up with TRBD2. The CDR3 is 17 amino acids. V lost 6 bases to trimming and J lost 3 bases; unmatched junction nucleotides: 10. CDR1 is SQVTM and CDR2 is ANQGSEA in the germline V gene. CDR3 sequence (DNA): TGCAGCGTCGTAACTAGCGGGAGGGCCTTGGACACCGGGGAGCTGTTTTTT. This encodes CSVVTSGRALDTGELFF.

This clone was detected only a few times. The chain uses TRBV27 and TRBJ2-3; 12 bases agree with TRBD2. The CDR3 contains 18 residues. V was pared by 1 base and J by 2 bases, with 7 bases of the junction left unmatched. CDR1 is MNHEY, CDR2 SMNVEV, per germline (reference sequence). In DNA form, the CDR3 reads TGTGCCAGCAGTTTATGGGCTAGCGGGGGGGCTAACACAGATACGCAGTATTTT. Translated, it gives CASSLWASGGANTDTQYF.

This chain connects TRBV2 to TRBJ2-7; D gene uncertain. The CDR3 loop spans 14 amino acids. Trimming took off 5 bases at V and 6 bases at J, with 17 bases between the two ends. Germline CDR1 SNHLY, CDR2 FYNNEI. This CDR3 is CASSLGATLGEQYF. The CDR3 DNA reads as TGTGCCAGCAGTCTTGGAGCCACTCTGGGCGAGCAGTACTTC.

This clone occurred a few times. The junction shows a germline mismatch at one end, possibly a read error. The chain links TRBV18 to TRBJ2-3; TRBD2 matches at 13 bases. The CDR3 is made up of 16 amino acids. Germline V gene sequence: CDR1 KGHSH, CDR2 LQKENI. The CDR3 coding sequence is TGTGCCAGCTCTCCACTAGCGGGGGGGTTCACAGATACGCAGTATTTT. Translation: CASSPLAGGFTDTQYF.

The chain is built from TRBV28 and TRBJ2-7; 8 bases fit TRBD1. The CDR3 contains 15 residues. J was trimmed by 2 bases and V by 7 bases; bases with no gene match: 10. The germline gives CDR1 MDHEN, CDR2 SYDVKM. CDR3 protein: CASKMLRDRTYEQYF. The CDR3 DNA is TGTGCCAGCAAGATGCTGAGGGACAGGACCTACGAGCAGTACTTC.

Only a few counts were recorded for this clone. V and J are TRBV5-1 and TRBJ1-1; possible D gene TRBD1, 6 bases. CDR3 length: 13 residues. V lost 4 bases to trimming and J lost 0 bases, with 7 bases between them. Germline V lookup: CDR1 SGHRS, CDR2 YFSETQ. The CDR3 bases are TGCGCCAGCAGCAACAGGGTGAACACTGAAGCTTTCTTT. This translates into CASSNRVNTEAFF. The full variable domain, completed using reference TRBV5-1 and TRBJ1-1, is KAGVTQTPRYLIKTRGQQVTLSCSPISGHRSVSWYQQTPGQGLQFLFEYFSETQRNKGNFPGRFSGRQFSNSRSEMNVSTLELGDSALYLCASSNRVNTEAFFGQGTRLTVV.

To note about this clone: An end of the junction differs from the germline gene, which may be a read error. The J gene is TRBJ1-5, the V gene TRBV15, with TRBD1 matching 7 bases. CDR1 is LNHNV and CDR2 is YYDKDF in the germline V gene (reference sequence). This CDR3 spans 13 amino acids. The CDR3 sequence: CATSGDRDQPQHF. CDR3 nucleotide sequence: TGTGCCACCAGCGGAGACAGGGATCAGCCCCAGCATTTT.

V and J are TRBV6-1 and TRBJ1-4, with 8 bases fitting TRBD1. The CDR3 covers 13 residues. Trimming cost V 6 bases and J 7 bases; bases outside gene matches: 4. CDR1 and CDR2 from the germline V gene are MNHNS and SASEGT. CDR3 loop: CASRTGEVEKLFF. As DNA, the CDR3 is TGTGCCAGCAGGACAGGGGAAGTTGAAAAACTGTTTTTT.

This clone has only a few counts. This chain joins TRBV28 and TRBJ1-5; possibly TRBD1 for D (6 bases). There are 12 residues in the CDR3. CDR1 and CDR2 (germline): MDHEN, SYDVKM. The ends were cut back, 7 bases at V and 3 bases at J, with 7 bases in the middle. The CDR3 reads CASNRANQPQHF. In nucleotides, the CDR3 is TGTGCCAGCAACAGGGCCAATCAGCCCCAGCATTTT.

This chain connects TRBV30 to TRBJ2-1; D is possibly TRBD2 (6 bases). CDR3 length: 13 amino acids. V was shortened by 3 bases and J by 15 bases, with 21 bases between the two germline ends. Per germline, CDR1 GTSNPN and CDR2 SVGIG (reference sequence). Here the CDR3 reads CAWSDSLLARRFF. The CDR3 region has the DNA TGTGCCTGGAGCGATAGCCTACTAGCTCGCCGGTTCTTC.

The CDR3 coding sequence is TGTGCCAGCAGTGAAGACCAGGCCAACACAGATACGCAGTATTTT. Translated, it gives CASSEDQANTDTQYF. The genes are TRBV2 and TRBJ2-3; D gene uncertain. V was trimmed by 1 base and J by 2 bases, leaving 10 bases between them. Germline CDR1 SNHLY, CDR2 FYNNEI. This CDR3 has 15 amino acids. The complete variable domain, with remaining parts taken from reference TRBV2 and TRBJ2-3, reads EPEVTQTPSHQVTQMGQEVILRCVPISNHLYFYWYRQILGQKVEFLVSFYNNEISEKSEIFDDQFSVERPDGSNFTLKIRSTKLEDSAMYFCASSEDQANTDTQYFGPGTRLTVL.